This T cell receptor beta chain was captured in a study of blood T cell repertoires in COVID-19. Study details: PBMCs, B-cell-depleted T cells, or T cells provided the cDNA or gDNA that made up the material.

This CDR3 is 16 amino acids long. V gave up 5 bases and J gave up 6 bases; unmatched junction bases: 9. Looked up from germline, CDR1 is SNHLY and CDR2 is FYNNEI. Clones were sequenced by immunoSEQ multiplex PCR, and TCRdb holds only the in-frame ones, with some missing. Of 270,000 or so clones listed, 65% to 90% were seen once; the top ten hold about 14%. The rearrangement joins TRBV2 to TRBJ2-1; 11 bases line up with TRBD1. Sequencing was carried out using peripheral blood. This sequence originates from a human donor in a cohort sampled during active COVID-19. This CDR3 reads CASSLFDGTGGNEQFF. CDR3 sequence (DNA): TGTGCCAGCAGTCTCTTCGACGGGACAGGGGGCAATGAGCAGTTCTTC.